The next 17 T cell receptor beta chains were all read from a single sample in a study of human T cells and chemical hapten exposure. TCRdb re-called the RACE reads through MiXCR, storing one row per CDR3 protein. Altogether tens of thousands of distinct CDR3 sequences are present, less than 8% being singletons, with the ten largest covering roughly 1.4%. The time point was: patch test 2, 6 weeks after DPC sensitization. The sample's treatment: therapeutic diphenylcyclopropenone sensitization with weekly scalp DPC. The source was whole blood, collected in connection with sensitization to the hapten diphenylcyclopropenone (DPC). These receptors originate from a woman in her twenties or thirties with alopecia areata. Some clones in this sample may be carry-over from other donors' samples.

The J gene is TRBJ1-5, the V gene TRBV3-1; D gene unclear. CDR3 length: 15 amino acids. From germline, CDR1 is LGHDT and CDR2 YNNKEL (reference sequence). Trimming stripped 0 bases from V and 7 bases from J, with 13 bases between. For the CDR3, the DNA is TGTGCCAGCAGCCAAGATGGGCTCCGCGGACAGCCCCAGCATTTT. Residues: CASSQDGLRGQPQHF.

This clonotype turned up a few times. The CDR3 coding sequence is TGTGCCAGCAGGAGGGACAGGGGAATCTACGAGCAGTACTTC. This sequence encodes CASRRDRGIYEQYF. This chain joins TRBV2 and TRBJ2-7; TRBD1 matches at 10 bases. V lost 6 bases to trimming and J lost 3 bases; unmatched junction nucleotides: 5. CDR3 length equals 14 residues. Germline V lookup: CDR1 SNHLY, CDR2 FYNNEI.

This clonotype was seen ten or more times. The chain has TRBV12-3 or TRBV12-4 and TRBJ2-3; the D is unclear. This CDR3 region has 11 residues. V was shortened by 6 bases and J by 7 bases, with 8 bases between the two germline ends. The CDR3 reads CASSGANTQYF. CDR3 bases: TGTGCCAGCAGCGGAGCCAATACGCAGTATTTT.

Ten or more counts support this clonotype. The rearrangement links TRBV7-2 to TRBJ2-5; D call uncertain. In germline, CDR1 is SGHTA, CDR2 FQGNSA. This CDR3 is 15 amino acids long. Deletions cut 1 base from V and 5 bases from J, with 14 bases between. The CDR3 reads CASSLVYSLVETQYF. CDR3 DNA sequence: TGTGCCAGCAGCTTAGTGTACTCGCTTGTGGAGACCCAGTACTTC.

This clonotype was seen at least ten times. The genes are TRBV5-1 and TRBJ1-1; D is ambiguous. The V gene's germline CDR1 is SGHRS and CDR2 YFSETQ. Trimming stripped 3 bases from V and 7 bases from J, with 10 bases between. The CDR3 length is 12 residues. Here the CDR3 reads CASSWAGYEAFF. The CDR3 DNA is TGCGCCAGCAGCTGGGCGGGGTATGAAGCTTTCTTT. The full variable domain, rest sourced from reference TRBV5-1 and TRBJ1-1, is KAGVTQTPRYLIKTRGQQVTLSCSPISGHRSVSWYQQTPGQGLQFLFEYFSETQRNKGNFPGRFSGRQFSNSRSEMNVSTLELGDSALYLCASSWAGYEAFFGQGTRLTVV.

The genes are TRBV6-2 or TRBV6-3 and TRBJ2-5; TRBD1 matches 7 bases. The germline V gene has CDR1 MNHEY and CDR2 SVGEGT. The CDR3 extends over 15 amino acids. The V and J ends lost 5 bases and 2 bases, in that order; junction bases with no gene match: 8. The CDR3 nucleotides are TGTGCCAGCAGTCAACCTCCGGGACAGCAAGAGACCCAGTACTTC. This encodes CASSQPPGQQETQYF.

This clonotype occurred a few times. The chain uses TRBV12-3 or TRBV12-4 and TRBJ1-6; 10 nucleotides align to TRBD1. Trimming removed 5 bases from V and 7 bases from J; junction bases left unmatched: 5. This CDR3 comprises 15 residues. This CDR3 reads CASSPRTGGNSPLHF. CDR3 in DNA: TGTGCCAGCAGTCCGAGGACAGGGGGAAATTCACCCCTCCACTTT.

This clonotype showed up many times. V is TRBV3-1 and J is TRBJ2-3; TRBD2 is a possible D gene (5 bases). Germline assignment: CDR1 LGHDT and CDR2 YNNKEL (reference sequence). This CDR3 comprises 14 residues. The ends were cut back, 4 bases at V and 1 base at J, with 9 bases in the middle. CDR3 residues: CASSLSAGTDTQYF. The CDR3 DNA reads TGTGCCAGCAGCCTTAGCGCCGGCACAGATACGCAGTATTTT.

This clonotype was seen more than once but under ten times. This chain connects TRBV7-9 to TRBJ1-1; the match to TRBD1 covers 12 bases. This CDR3 comprises 14 residues. Germline CDR1 reads SEHNR; CDR2 reads FQNEAQ (reference sequence). The trim removed 3 bases at V and 5 bases at J, leaving 1 base unmatched. The CDR3 loop reads CASSLGQGATEAFF. DNA for the CDR3: TGTGCCAGCAGCTTGGGACAGGGGGCAACTGAAGCTTTCTTT.

This clonotype has more than one count but fewer than ten. The chain has TRBV9 and TRBJ2-7, with D possibly being TRBD1 or TRBD2 (5 bases each). CDR1 is SGDLS, CDR2 YYNGEE, per germline. Trimming removed 0 bases from V and 2 bases from J, with 6 bases in between. The CDR3 totals 13 residues. CDR3 nucleotide sequence: TGTGCCAGCAGCGTAGGGGGACCCTACGAGCAGTACTTC. It is translated as CASSVGGPYEQYF.

This clonotype was recorded many times. The CDR3 DNA follows: TGTGCCAGCAACTCCTACGGGGGACGGGAGCAGTACTTC. This encodes CASNSYGGREQYF. V gene TRBV3-1 combines with J gene TRBJ2-7; TRBD2 might be the D (6 bases). Germline V lookup: CDR1 LGHDT, CDR2 YNNKEL (reference sequence). This CDR3 has 13 residues. V was cut by 7 bases and J by 7 bases, with 17 bases left in between.

The V call is TRBV4-1, the J call TRBJ2-3, with D perhaps being TRBD1 or TRBD2 (5 bases each). Germline values: CDR1 MGHRA, CDR2 YSYEKL. This CDR3 has 17 amino acids. Trimming stripped 4 bases from V and 6 bases from J, with 23 bases between. The DNA of the CDR3 is TGCGCCAGCAGCCTAAGCTTAGGGACGACCATGTTGGATACGCAGTATTTT. Residues: CASSLSLGTTMLDTQYF.

This clonotype has a count of ten or more. This sequence joins TRBV6-5 and TRBJ2-7, with TRBD2 matching 7 bases. V dropped 4 bases and J dropped 7; count of bases not matched to a gene: 10. This CDR3 is 14 amino acids long. CDR1 and CDR2 (germline): MNHEY, SVGAGI. CDR3 sequence (DNA): TGTGCCAGCAGTTGGTCCCGGCGGGGGTTGGAGCAGTACTTC. Its protein product is CASSWSRRGLEQYF.

This clonotype was seen repeatedly, ten times or more. The rearrangement links TRBV5-1 to TRBJ1-1; TRBD1 aligns across 8 bases. Germline values: CDR1 SGHRS, CDR2 YFSETQ. CDR3 length: 16 residues. With 2 bases clipped from V and 0 bases from J, the junction kept 6 bases outside the gene matches. The DNA for the CDR3 is TGCGCCAGCAGCTTAACAACGACAGGGGTGAACACTGAAGCTTTCTTT. Protein product: CASSLTTTGVNTEAFF.

This clonotype was seen repeatedly, ten times or more. The gene calls are TRBV12-3 or TRBV12-4 and TRBJ1-3; D unclear. The V and J ends lost 6 bases and 2 bases respectively, with 17 bases between them. CDR3 length: 16 residues. The CDR3 bases are TGTGCCAGCAGAAATAGTCAAAGGTTCCCTGGAAACACCATATATTTT. Protein product: CASRNSQRFPGNTIYF.

This clonotype has at least ten counts. This chain uses TRBV12-3 or TRBV12-4 with TRBJ2-5; D is undetermined. Trimming removed 3 bases at V and 4 bases at J, with 6 bases between. The CDR3 contains 12 residues. The CDR3 DNA reads as TGTGCCAGCAGTTTCGGCCCAGAGACCCAGTACTTC. Its protein product is CASSFGPETQYF.

The chain joins TRBV19 to TRBJ2-5; weak D call: TRBD1 (5 bases). Germline V gives CDR1 LNHDA, CDR2 SQIVND (reference sequence). Deletions cut 1 base from V and 1 base from J, with 7 bases between. The CDR3 runs to 14 residues. In nucleotides, the CDR3 is TGTGCCAGTAGTATAGGAACAGGCCAAGAGACCCAGTACTTC. It translates to CASSIGTGQETQYF. The full variable domain, in which reference TRBV19 and TRBJ2-5 provide the parts outside the CDR3, is DGGITQSPKYLFRKEGQNVTLSCEQNLNHDAMYWYRQDPGQGLRLIYYSQIVNDFQKGDIAEGYSVSREKKESFPLTVTSAQKNPTAFYLCASSIGTGQETQYFGPGTRLLVL.